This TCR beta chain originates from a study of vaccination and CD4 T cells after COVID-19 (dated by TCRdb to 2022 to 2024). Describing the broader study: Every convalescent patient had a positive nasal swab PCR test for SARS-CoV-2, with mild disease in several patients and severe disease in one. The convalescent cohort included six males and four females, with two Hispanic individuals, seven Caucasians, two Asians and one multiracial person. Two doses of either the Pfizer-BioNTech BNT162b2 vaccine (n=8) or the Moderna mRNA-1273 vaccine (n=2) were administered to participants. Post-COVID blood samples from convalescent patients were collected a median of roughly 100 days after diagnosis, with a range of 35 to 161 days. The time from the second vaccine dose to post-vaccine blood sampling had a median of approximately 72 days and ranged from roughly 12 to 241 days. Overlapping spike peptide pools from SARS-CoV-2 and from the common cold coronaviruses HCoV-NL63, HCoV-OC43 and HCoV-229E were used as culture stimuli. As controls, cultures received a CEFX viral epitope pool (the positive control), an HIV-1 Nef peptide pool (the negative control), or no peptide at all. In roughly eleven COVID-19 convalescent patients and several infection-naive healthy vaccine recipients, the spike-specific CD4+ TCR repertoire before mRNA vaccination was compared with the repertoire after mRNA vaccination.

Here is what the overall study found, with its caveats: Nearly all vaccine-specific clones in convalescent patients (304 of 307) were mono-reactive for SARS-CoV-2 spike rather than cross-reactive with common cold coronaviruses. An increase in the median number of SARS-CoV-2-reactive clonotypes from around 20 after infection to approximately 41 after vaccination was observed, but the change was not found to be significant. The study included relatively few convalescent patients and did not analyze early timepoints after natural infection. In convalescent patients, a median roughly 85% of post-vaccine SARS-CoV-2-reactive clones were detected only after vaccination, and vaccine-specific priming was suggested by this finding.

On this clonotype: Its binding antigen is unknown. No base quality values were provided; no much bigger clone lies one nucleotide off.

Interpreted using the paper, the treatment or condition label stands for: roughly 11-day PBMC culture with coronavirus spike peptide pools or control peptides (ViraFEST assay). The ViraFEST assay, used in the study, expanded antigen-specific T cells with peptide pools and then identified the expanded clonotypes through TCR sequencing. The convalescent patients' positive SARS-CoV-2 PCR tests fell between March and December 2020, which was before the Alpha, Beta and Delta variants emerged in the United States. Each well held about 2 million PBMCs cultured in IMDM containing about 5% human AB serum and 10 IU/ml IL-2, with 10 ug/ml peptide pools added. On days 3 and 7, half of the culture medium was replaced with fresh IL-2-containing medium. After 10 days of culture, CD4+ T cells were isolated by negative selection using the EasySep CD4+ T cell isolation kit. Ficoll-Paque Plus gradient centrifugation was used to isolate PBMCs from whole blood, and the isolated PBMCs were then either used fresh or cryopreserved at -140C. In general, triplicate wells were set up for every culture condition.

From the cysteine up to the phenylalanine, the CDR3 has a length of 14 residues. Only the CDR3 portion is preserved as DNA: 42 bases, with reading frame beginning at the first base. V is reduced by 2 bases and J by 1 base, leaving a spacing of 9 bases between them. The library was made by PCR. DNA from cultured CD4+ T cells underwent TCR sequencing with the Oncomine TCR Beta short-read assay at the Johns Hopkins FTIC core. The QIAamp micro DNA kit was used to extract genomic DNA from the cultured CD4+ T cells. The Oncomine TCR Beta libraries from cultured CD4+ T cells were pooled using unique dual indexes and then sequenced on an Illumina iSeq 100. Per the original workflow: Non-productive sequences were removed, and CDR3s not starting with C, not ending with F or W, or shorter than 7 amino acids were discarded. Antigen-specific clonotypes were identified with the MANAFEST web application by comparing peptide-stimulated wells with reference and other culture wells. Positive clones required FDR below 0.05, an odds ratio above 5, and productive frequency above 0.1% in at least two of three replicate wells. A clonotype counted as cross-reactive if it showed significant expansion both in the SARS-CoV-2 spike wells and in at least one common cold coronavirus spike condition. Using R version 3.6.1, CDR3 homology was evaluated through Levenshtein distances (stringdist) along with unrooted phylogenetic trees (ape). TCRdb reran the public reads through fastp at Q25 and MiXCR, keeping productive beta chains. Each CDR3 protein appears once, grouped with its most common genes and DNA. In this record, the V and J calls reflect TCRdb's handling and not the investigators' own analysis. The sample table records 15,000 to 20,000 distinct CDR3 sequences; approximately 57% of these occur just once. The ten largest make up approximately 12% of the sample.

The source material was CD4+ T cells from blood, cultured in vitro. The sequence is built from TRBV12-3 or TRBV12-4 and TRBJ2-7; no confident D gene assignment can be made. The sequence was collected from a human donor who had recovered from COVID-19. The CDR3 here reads CASSLNEGSYEQYF. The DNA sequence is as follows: TGTGCCAGCAGTTTAAACGAAGGTTCCTACGAGCAGTACTTC.